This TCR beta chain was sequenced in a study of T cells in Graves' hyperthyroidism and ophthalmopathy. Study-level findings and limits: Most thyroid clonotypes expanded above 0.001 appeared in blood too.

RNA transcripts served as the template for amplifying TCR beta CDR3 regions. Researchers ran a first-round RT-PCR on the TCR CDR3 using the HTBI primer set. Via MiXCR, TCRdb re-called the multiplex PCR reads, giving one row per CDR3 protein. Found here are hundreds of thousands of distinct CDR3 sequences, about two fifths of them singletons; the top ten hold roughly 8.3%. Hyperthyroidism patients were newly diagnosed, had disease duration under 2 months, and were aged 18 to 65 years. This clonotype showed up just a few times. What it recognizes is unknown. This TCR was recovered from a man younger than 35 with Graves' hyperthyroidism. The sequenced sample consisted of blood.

DNA of the CDR3: TGCGCCAGCAGCCAAGTTCCCGGGACATCCTACGAGCAGTACTTC. This codes for CASSQVPGTSYEQYF. This sequence joins TRBV4-1 and TRBJ2-7; D is perhaps TRBD1 (6 bases). The CDR3 covers 15 residues. CDR1 MGHRA and CDR2 YSYEKL come from the germline V gene. V was cut by 1 base and J by 1 base, with 11 bases left in between.